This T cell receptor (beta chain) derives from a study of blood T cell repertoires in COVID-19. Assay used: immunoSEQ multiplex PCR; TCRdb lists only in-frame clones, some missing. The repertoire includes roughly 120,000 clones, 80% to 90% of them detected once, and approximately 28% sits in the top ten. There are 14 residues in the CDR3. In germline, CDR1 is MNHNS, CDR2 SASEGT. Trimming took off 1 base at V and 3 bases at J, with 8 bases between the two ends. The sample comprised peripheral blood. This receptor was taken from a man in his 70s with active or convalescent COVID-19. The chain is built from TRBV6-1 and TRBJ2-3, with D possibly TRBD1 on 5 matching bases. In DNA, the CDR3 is TGTGCCAGCAGTGAAGGGGGCGGAACAGATACGCAGTATTTT. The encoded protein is CASSEGGGTDTQYF.